The rows below give T cell receptor beta chains drawn from one sample of a study of cytomegalovirus exposure and HLA in healthy donors. Profiled with immunoSEQ multiplex PCR; TCRdb holds only in-frame clones, not every one. The sample features roughly 120,000 clones, with under 1.3% in its top ten. Sequenced input: PBMCs. These receptors were collected from a man between 18 and 35 years old in good health and CMV-seronegative. Each CDR3 is given with its conserved first and last residue. A D gene is named only where the DNA matches it firmly.

d_call: TRBD1
v_call: TRBV5-6
j_call: TRBJ1-6
cdr3_nt: TGTGCCAGCAGCTACATAATACAGGGGCACTTTAATTCACCCCTCCACTTT
cdr3_aa: CASSYIIQGHFNSPLHF

d_call: -
v_call: TRBV18
j_call: TRBJ2-2
cdr3_nt: TGTGCCAGCTCACCAAAGAGACAGGCGACCGGGGAGCTGTTTTTT
cdr3_aa: CASSPKRQATGELFF

d_call: TRBD1
v_call: TRBV5-4
j_call: TRBJ2-3
cdr3_nt: TGTGCCAGCAGCTTTGACAGGGAAGCAGATACGCAGTATTTT
cdr3_aa: CASSFDREADTQYF

d_call: TRBD2
v_call: TRBV28
j_call: TRBJ2-2
cdr3_nt: TGTGCCATTGGGACTAGCGGCACCGGGGAGCTGTTTTTT
cdr3_aa: CAIGTSGTGELFF

d_call: -
v_call: TRBV10-1
j_call: TRBJ2-1
cdr3_nt: TGCGCCAGCAGTGAGTCAGGGGGGAGGGCCTACAATGAGCAGTTCTTC
cdr3_aa: CASSESGGRAYNEQFF

d_call: TRBD2
v_call: TRBV6-5
j_call: TRBJ2-7
cdr3_nt: TGTGCCAGCAGTTACGCTAGCGGGAGTCTCTACGAGCAGTACTTC
cdr3_aa: CASSYASGSLYEQYF

d_call: TRBD1
v_call: TRBV5-1
j_call: TRBJ1-1
cdr3_nt: TGCGCCAGCAGCGGGATACAGGGGATGAACACTGAAGCTTTCTTT
cdr3_aa: CASSGIQGMNTEAFF

d_call: -
v_call: TRBV28
j_call: TRBJ1-1
cdr3_nt: TGTGCCAGCACTGTGCCCTTGGGCAGCAAAGCTTTCTTT
cdr3_aa: CASTVPLGSKAFF

d_call: -
v_call: TRBV28
j_call: TRBJ1-2
cdr3_nt: TGTGCCACATTAATGGGGGGCTATGGCTACACCTTC
cdr3_aa: CATLMGGYGYTF

d_call: -
v_call: TRBV6-5
j_call: TRBJ2-7
cdr3_nt: TGTGCCAGCAGAACTGGACAGCCAGCCTACGAGCAGTACTTC
cdr3_aa: CASRTGQPAYEQYF

d_call: -
v_call: TRBV9
j_call: TRBJ2-3
cdr3_nt: TGTGCCAGCAGCCAATCCGGGACCGGGACTAGCACAGATACGCAGTATTTT
cdr3_aa: CASSQSGTGTSTDTQYF

d_call: -
v_call: TRBV18
j_call: TRBJ2-7
cdr3_nt: TGTGCCAGCGTGGGGACAAGTCGAATCGAGCAGTACTTC
cdr3_aa: CASVGTSRIEQYF

d_call: TRBD2
v_call: TRBV28
j_call: TRBJ2-5
cdr3_nt: TGTGCCAGCACCTCAAACGGACTAGCGGGAGAGGAGACCCAGTACTTC
cdr3_aa: CASTSNGLAGEETQYF

d_call: -
v_call: TRBV27
j_call: TRBJ1-1
cdr3_nt: TGTGCCAGCAGTTTACAGGGGAATATGAACACTGAAGCTTTCTTT
cdr3_aa: CASSLQGNMNTEAFF

d_call: -
v_call: TRBV28
j_call: TRBJ2-7
cdr3_nt: TGTGCCAGCAGGCCCGGGGGGCACAACGAGCAGTACTTC
cdr3_aa: CASRPGGHNEQYF

d_call: -
v_call: TRBV5-4
j_call: TRBJ2-3
cdr3_nt: TGTGCCAGCAGCTTGCTAGATACGCAGTATTTT
cdr3_aa: CASSLLDTQYF

d_call: TRBD2
v_call: TRBV6-5
j_call: TRBJ2-1
cdr3_nt: TGTGCCAGCAGCCAGACTAGCGGGGGACTCAATGAGCAGTTCTTC
cdr3_aa: CASSQTSGGLNEQFF

d_call: -
v_call: TRBV28
j_call: TRBJ1-1
cdr3_nt: TGTGCCAGCAGTCCCGCGACAGTAGGGACTGAAGCTTTCTTT
cdr3_aa: CASSPATVGTEAFF

d_call: -
v_call: TRBV5-1
j_call: TRBJ1-5
cdr3_nt: TGCGCCAGCAGCACCGGGAGCAATAGCAATCAGCCCCAGCATTTT
cdr3_aa: CASSTGSNSNQPQHF

d_call: TRBD1
v_call: TRBV19
j_call: TRBJ1-2
cdr3_nt: TGTGCCAGTAGTATTGGGGACAGGGATTCTGGCTACACCTTC
cdr3_aa: CASSIGDRDSGYTF

d_call: -
v_call: TRBV6-1
j_call: TRBJ2-7
cdr3_nt: TGTGCCAGCGGGCGCTCCTACGAGCAGTACTTC
cdr3_aa: CASGRSYEQYF

d_call: -
v_call: TRBV23-1
j_call: TRBJ1-5
cdr3_nt: TGCGCCAGCAGTGAACCTAGGACAGTGCAACTTAATCAGCCCCAGCATTTT
cdr3_aa: CASSEPRTVQLNQPQHF

d_call: TRBD2
v_call: TRBV14
j_call: TRBJ2-3
cdr3_nt: TGTGCCAGCAGCCCGACTAGCGGGGGGGTTTCGAGAACAGATACGCAGTATTTT
cdr3_aa: CASSPTSGGVSRTDTQYF

d_call: -
v_call: TRBV6-1
j_call: TRBJ2-1
cdr3_nt: TGTGCCAGCAGTGAACTTAGTGGGGGCCCCTACAATGAGCAGTTCTTC
cdr3_aa: CASSELSGGPYNEQFF

d_call: -
v_call: TRBV7-2
j_call: TRBJ2-3
cdr3_nt: TGTGCCAGCAGCTCCTCAGGGGGGATTGGTCGCCGAGATACGCAGTATTTT
cdr3_aa: CASSSSGGIGRRDTQYF

d_call: -
v_call: TRBV7-9
j_call: TRBJ1-1
cdr3_nt: TGTGCCAGCAGCCGCCTGGGCGGGGTGGAGGCTGAAGCTTTCTTT
cdr3_aa: CASSRLGGVEAEAFF

d_call: TRBD1
v_call: TRBV6-1
j_call: TRBJ1-5
cdr3_nt: TGTGCCAGCAGCGAGGGACAGGGTCGCAATCAGCCCCAGCATTTT
cdr3_aa: CASSEGQGRNQPQHF

d_call: TRBD1
v_call: TRBV6-1
j_call: TRBJ2-2
cdr3_nt: TGTGCCAGCAGTGAACCCGGGGACAGGGCTTACACCGGGGAGCTGTTTTTT
cdr3_aa: CASSEPGDRAYTGELFF

d_call: -
v_call: TRBV10-3
j_call: TRBJ2-7
cdr3_nt: TGTGCCATCAGTGAAAGACAGGCTGGCTCCTACGAGCAGTACTTC
cdr3_aa: CAISERQAGSYEQYF

d_call: TRBD1
v_call: TRBV19
j_call: TRBJ1-1
cdr3_nt: TGTGCCAGTAGTTTATTAAGACAGGGAAGGGACACTGAAGCTTTCTTT
cdr3_aa: CASSLLRQGRDTEAFF

d_call: TRBD1
v_call: TRBV7-2
j_call: TRBJ1-3
cdr3_nt: TGTGCCAGCAGCCAGGACAGGGCTGGAAACACCATATATTTT
cdr3_aa: CASSQDRAGNTIYF

d_call: TRBD1
v_call: TRBV7-9
j_call: TRBJ2-7
cdr3_nt: TGTGCCAGCAGCTTTAGGAAGGACAGGGTATACGAGCAGTACTTC
cdr3_aa: CASSFRKDRVYEQYF

d_call: TRBD1
v_call: TRBV29-1
j_call: TRBJ1-2
cdr3_nt: TGCAGCGTTGAAGGTCGGATTGACAGGGTATTCCTAAACTATGGCTACACCTTC
cdr3_aa: CSVEGRIDRVFLNYGYTF

d_call: TRBD1
v_call: TRBV7-9
j_call: TRBJ2-7
cdr3_nt: TGTGCCAGCAGCTTAGTTGGATTGCCGGGACAGGGGATTCATCAGTACTTC
cdr3_aa: CASSLVGLPGQGIHQYF

d_call: -
v_call: TRBV6-5
j_call: TRBJ2-7
cdr3_nt: TGTGCCACTTCGTGGGACTACGAGCAGTACTTC
cdr3_aa: CATSWDYEQYF

d_call: TRBD1
v_call: TRBV6-5
j_call: TRBJ1-3
cdr3_nt: TGTGCCAGCATAGACGACAGGGTGGCAGACACCATATATTTT
cdr3_aa: CASIDDRVADTIYF

d_call: -
v_call: TRBV11-2
j_call: TRBJ2-3
cdr3_nt: TGTGCCAGCAGCCAGCGGGGCACAGATACGCAGTATTTT
cdr3_aa: CASSQRGTDTQYF